Listed below are T cell receptor beta chains from one sample, sequenced in a study of post-analysis software for immune sequencing data. TCRdb fed the PCR reads into MiXCR, producing one record per CDR3 protein. This sample has 450,000 to 700,000 distinct CDR3 sequences, with roughly 40% found just once. The sample was blood. Every receptor here comes from a girl aged 5 to 17 with multiple sclerosis. The CDR3 runs from the conserved cysteine through the conserved F or W.

v_gene	j_gene	len	CDR3aa
TRBV18	TRBJ1-5	15	CASSPSKGGLEPQHF
TRBV11-3	TRBJ2-7	14	CASSPSGLDYEQYF
TRBV7-8	TRBJ1-2	14	CASSTGSLVGGYTF
TRBV2	TRBJ2-7	14	CASSRDMSSYEQYF
TRBV28	TRBJ2-3	15	CASSLLAGGADTQYF
TRBV12-3/TRBV12-4	TRBJ2-7	14	CARSLDLGSYEQYF
TRBV5-1	TRBJ2-3	15	CASSLAEISTDTQYF
TRBV4-1	TRBJ1-2	16	CASSQAVTGGGYGYTF
TRBV29-1	TRBJ2-5	11	CSVGDHGTQYF
TRBV29-1	TRBJ2-5	12	CSVGTGGETQYF
TRBV5-1	TRBJ2-3	14	CASSPRGDFDTQYF
TRBV29-1	TRBJ2-1	15	CSVTIPGQGAGEQFF
TRBV12-3/TRBV12-4	TRBJ2-7	14	CASSPPGQGYEQYF
TRBV3-1	TRBJ2-7	17	CASSQPFTGGSTYEQYF
TRBV29-1	TRBJ2-3	14	CSTQGAQGTDTQYF
TRBV6-5	TRBJ1-1	11	CASSGEIEAFF
TRBV29-1	-	14	CSVEGIEEGETQYF
TRBV6-1	TRBJ2-7	15	CASSEQAGGSMEQYF
TRBV18	TRBJ1-5	13	CASSPTGDQPQHF
TRBV5-1	TRBJ1-2	13	CASSLAWRDGYTF
TRBV12-3/TRBV12-4	TRBJ2-3	14	CASRGTGPTDTQYF
TRBV11-1	TRBJ2-5	14	CASSSPSRGETQYF
TRBV12-3/TRBV12-4	TRBJ2-7	14	CASSPQGLPQGKYF
TRBV5-1	TRBJ2-7	13	CASTGLARGEQYF
TRBV20-1	TRBJ2-1	13	CSANTRVSNEQFF
TRBV5-1	TRBJ2-7	15	CASSFPGRRSYEQYF
TRBV12-3/TRBV12-4	TRBJ1-6	13	CASSFSPSSPLHF
TRBV10-3	TRBJ2-1	14	CAISEGLAGNEQFF
TRBV7-2	TRBJ1-1	18	CASSFSLGGQVGNTEAFF
TRBV5-1	TRBJ1-5	16	CASSDGTGGSNQPQHF
TRBV5-4	TRBJ1-2	15	CASSFTGQGAPGYTF
TRBV5-1	TRBJ2-7	13	CASSLRNPYEQYF
TRBV5-1	TRBJ2-7	14	CASSLPESSYEQYF
TRBV27	TRBJ1-1	18	CASSLFGGGDRALTEAFF
TRBV5-6	TRBJ1-1	15	CASSWRRPGGTEAFF
TRBV12-3/TRBV12-4	TRBJ2-1	14	CASSLEGLPNEQFF
TRBV12-3/TRBV12-4	TRBJ1-1	15	CASSALWGKDTEAFF
TRBV10-3	TRBJ1-1	13	CAIRDPQGTEAFF
TRBV12-3/TRBV12-4	TRBJ2-7	15	CASSSAPGLAYEQYF
TRBV6-6	TRBJ2-7	15	CASSYSWDRAYEQYF
TRBV2	TRBJ1-5	11	CASSLSGPQHF
TRBV7-9	TRBJ1-2	13	CASSLHELGGYTF
TRBV7-2	TRBJ2-3	17	CASSPTPRGTTGDTQYF
TRBV4-1	TRBJ2-7	15	CASSPPSGESDEQYF
TRBV12-3/TRBV12-4	TRBJ2-1	14	CASKHQGARNEQFF
TRBV7-9	TRBJ2-5	14	CASSYRQDQETQYF
TRBV11-1	TRBJ2-3	16	CASNERGRGSADTQYF
TRBV12-3/TRBV12-4	TRBJ2-5	18	CASSLYRGLAGYQETQYF
TRBV12-3/TRBV12-4	TRBJ2-5	15	CASRPVGPGPETQYF
TRBV12-3/TRBV12-4	TRBJ2-7	15	CASSSPQGETYEQYF
TRBV10-3	TRBJ2-1	10	CAVSGPEQFF
TRBV5-1	TRBJ1-2	15	CASSQGPSSNYGYTF
TRBV7-9	TRBJ1-4	15	CASSPGQGAYEKLFF